This T cell receptor (beta chain) was sequenced for a study of cytomegalovirus exposure and HLA in healthy donors (dated by TCRdb to 2015 to 2018). Background for the entire study: According to a later analysis, the 110 or so validation repertoires were produced on the same platform as the 600 to 850 repertoires of the first cohort. The aim of the study was to test whether cataloging public T cell receptors could identify signatures of past pathogen exposure. Besides the first cohort of roughly 640 subjects, a separate validation cohort made up of 120 different subjects was used. The study combined high-throughput TCR immunosequencing, statistical association of individual TCRs with disease status, and machine learning to predict cytomegalovirus infection status.

The protocol used for the library was the immunoSEQ multiplex PCR assay. As for the original processing: To diagnose cytomegalovirus status from the catalog of TCR beta chain sequences, a statistical classification framework was built. This immuneACCESS table, as held by TCRdb, lists in-frame sequences with V and J called but not all clones. Of the missing ones, under half trace to an unresolved V gene in checked studies; the others have no known cause. V and J calls plus clone size are reproduced from that table; the DNA served to infer D and trimming. The sample data list under 200,000 clones, and roughly nine tenths of these were observed just once. The top ten constitute roughly 5.7% of the sample. What the authors observed across the whole study: In vitro tests confirmed that a few of the cytomegalovirus-associated TCR beta chains recognize cytomegalovirus antigens. A later analysis lacked HLA typing for the validation cohort, so it scored co-occurrence in that cohort across all 110 or so repertoires. In a later analysis, TCRs clustered in the first cohort were found to also tend to co-occur in the roughly 130 validation repertoires, with about 93% of cluster scores above 0. According to the authors, the approach could potentially be generalized to other disease states and immunological phenotypes. The study listed approximately 150 TCR beta chains as associated with cytomegalovirus. Across donors, most TCR sequences were observed very rarely, whereas some public TCRs were present in many individuals. The classifier was reported to diagnose cytomegalovirus status with high specificity and sensitivity in both the original and validation cohorts.

Ends trimmed: V by 3 bases, J by 1 base; bases unmatched to a gene: 2. Including the terminal cysteine and phenylalanine, the CDR3 comprises 15 residues. CDR3 DNA is the only sequence kept; it has 45 bases, read in frame from the first base. Based on the germline V gene (reference sequence), the CDR1 and CDR2 sequences are LNHDA and SQIVND. Separate from the approximately 670-subject first cohort, the validation cohort of 95 to 150 subjects was the group to which the donors belonged. Note on this clone: The clone's antigen remains unknown. Per-base quality was not reported, and no clone a single base away is much larger than it.

This clonotype was obtained from a woman in her 30s in good health and CMV-seronegative. Sequencing was performed on PBMCs. Recombination linked TRBV19 to TRBJ2-7; 11 middle bases align to TRBD1. The nucleotides read TGTGCCAGTAGTATCGGGACAGGGGGATCCTACGAGCAGTACTTC. This sequence encodes CASSIGTGGSYEQYF.